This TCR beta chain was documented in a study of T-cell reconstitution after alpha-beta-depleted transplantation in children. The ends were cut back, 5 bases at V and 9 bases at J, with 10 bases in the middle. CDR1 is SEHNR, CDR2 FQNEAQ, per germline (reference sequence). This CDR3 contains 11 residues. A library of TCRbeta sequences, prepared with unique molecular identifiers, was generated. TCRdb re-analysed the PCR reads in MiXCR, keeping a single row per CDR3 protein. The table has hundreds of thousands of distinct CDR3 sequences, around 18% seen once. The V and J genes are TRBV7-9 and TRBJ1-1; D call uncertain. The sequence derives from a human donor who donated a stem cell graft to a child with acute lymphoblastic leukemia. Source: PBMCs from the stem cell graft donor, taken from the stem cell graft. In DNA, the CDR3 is TGTGCCAGCAGCAGCCTACAACAAGCTTTCTTT. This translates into CASSSLQQAFF.